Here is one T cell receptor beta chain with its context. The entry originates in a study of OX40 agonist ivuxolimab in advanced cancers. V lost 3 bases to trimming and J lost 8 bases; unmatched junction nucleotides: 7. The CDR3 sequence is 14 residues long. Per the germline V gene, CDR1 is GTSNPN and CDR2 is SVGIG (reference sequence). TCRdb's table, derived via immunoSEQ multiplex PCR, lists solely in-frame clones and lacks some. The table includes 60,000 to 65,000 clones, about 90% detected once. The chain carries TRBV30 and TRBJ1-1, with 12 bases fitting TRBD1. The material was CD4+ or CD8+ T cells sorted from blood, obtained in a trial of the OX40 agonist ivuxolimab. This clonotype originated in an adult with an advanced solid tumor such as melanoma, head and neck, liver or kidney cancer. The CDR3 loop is CAWSATGTGGEAFF. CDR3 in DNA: TGTGCCTGGAGCGCAACCGGGACAGGGGGCGAAGCTTTCTTT.